The clone carrying this TCR beta chain has only one observation. This record comes from a study of T cell changes during pregnancy in multiple sclerosis. Sequencing was performed with immunoSEQ multiplex PCR; in TCRdb, only in-frame clones are kept and a portion is missing. In the table there are some 100,000 clones, 85% to 95% of which are singletons. Trimming at V came to 2 bases and at J to 5 bases, leaving 9 bases not matched to a gene. This CDR3 is 15 amino acids long. CDR1 is GTSNPN, CDR2 SVGIG, per germline (reference sequence). The rearrangement joins TRBV30 to TRBJ2-5; 9 bases fit TRBD1. The sample was peripheral blood, taken before pregnancy. The TCR originated in a female donor with multiple sclerosis, enrolled in a pregnancy study. The DNA of the CDR3 is TGTGCCTGGAGTCCTAGGGACAGGGTGCAGGAGACCCAGTACTTC. It specifies CAWSPRDRVQETQYF.